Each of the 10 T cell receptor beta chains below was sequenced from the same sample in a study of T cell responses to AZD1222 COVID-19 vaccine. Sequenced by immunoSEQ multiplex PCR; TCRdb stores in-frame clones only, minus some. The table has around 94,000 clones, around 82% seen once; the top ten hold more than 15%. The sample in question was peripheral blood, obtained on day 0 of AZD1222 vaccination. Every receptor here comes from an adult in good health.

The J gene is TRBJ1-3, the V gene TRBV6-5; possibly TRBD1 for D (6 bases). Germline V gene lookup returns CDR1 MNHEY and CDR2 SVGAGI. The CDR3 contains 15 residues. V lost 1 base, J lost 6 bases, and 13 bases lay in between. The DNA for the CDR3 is TGTGCCAGCAGTTACTACAGGGTCAAGGAAAACACCATATATTTT. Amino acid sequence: CASSYYRVKENTIYF.

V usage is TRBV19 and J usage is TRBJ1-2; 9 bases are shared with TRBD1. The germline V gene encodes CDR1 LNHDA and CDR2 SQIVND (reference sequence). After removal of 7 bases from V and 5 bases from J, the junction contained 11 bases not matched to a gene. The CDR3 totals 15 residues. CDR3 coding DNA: TGTGCCAGTACAGGGGGACAGGGAATGGAATATGGCTACACCTTC. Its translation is CASTGGQGMEYGYTF.

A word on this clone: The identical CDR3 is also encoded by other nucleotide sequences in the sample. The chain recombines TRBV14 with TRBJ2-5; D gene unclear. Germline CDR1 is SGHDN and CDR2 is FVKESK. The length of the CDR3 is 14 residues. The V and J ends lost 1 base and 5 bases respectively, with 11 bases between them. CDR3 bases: TGTGCCAGCAGCCAAGTCTGGGGTGGGGAGACCCAGTACTTC. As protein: CASSQVWGGETQYF. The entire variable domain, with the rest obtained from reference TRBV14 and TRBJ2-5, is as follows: EAGVTQFPSHSVIEKGQTVTLRCDPISGHDNLYWYRRVMGKEIKFLLHFVKESKQDESGMPNNRFLAERTGGTYSTLKVQPAELEDSGVYFCASSQVWGGETQYFGPGTRLLVL.

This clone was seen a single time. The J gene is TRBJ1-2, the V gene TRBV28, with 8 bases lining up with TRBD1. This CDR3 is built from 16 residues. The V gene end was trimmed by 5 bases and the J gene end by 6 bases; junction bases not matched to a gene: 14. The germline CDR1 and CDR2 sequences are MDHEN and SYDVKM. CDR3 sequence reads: CASSSLGRQGFDGYTF. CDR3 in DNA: TGTGCCAGCAGTAGTTTAGGTCGACAGGGGTTTGATGGCTACACCTTC.

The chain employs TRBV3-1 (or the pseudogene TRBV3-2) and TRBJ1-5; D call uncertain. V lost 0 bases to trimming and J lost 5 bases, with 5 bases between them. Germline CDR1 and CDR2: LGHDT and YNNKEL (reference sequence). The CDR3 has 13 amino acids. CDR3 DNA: TGTGCCAGCAGCCAAGATCTACATCAGCCCCAGCATTTT. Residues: CASSQDLHQPQHF.

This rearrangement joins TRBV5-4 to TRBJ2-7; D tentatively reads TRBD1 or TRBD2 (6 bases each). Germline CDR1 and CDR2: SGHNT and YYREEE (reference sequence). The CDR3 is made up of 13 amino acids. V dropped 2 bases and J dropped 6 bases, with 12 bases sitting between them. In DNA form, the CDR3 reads TGTGCCAGCAGCTTTGGGGGGCTACCCGAGCAGTACGTC. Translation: CASSFGGLPEQYV.

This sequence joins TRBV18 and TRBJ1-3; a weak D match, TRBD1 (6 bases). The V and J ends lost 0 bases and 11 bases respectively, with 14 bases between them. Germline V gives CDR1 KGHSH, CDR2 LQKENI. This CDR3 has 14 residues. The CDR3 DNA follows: TGTGCCAGCTCACCACCGTTGGGGGCCTCTGCCATATATTTT. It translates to CASSPPLGASAIYF. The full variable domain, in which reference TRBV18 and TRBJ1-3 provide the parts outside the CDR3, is NAGVMQNPRHLVRRRGQEARLRCSPMKGHSHVYWYRQLPEEGLKFMVYLQKENIIDESGMPKERFSAEFPKEGPSILRIQQVVRGDSAAYFCASSPPLGASAIYFGEGSWLTVV.

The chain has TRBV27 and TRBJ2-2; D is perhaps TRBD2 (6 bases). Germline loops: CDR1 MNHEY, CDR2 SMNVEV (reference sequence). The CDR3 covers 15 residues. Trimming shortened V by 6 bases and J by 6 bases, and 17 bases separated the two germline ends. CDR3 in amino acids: CASRLALGGAGELFF. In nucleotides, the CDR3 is TGTGCCAGCAGACTAGCCCTCGGGGGAGCCGGGGAGCTGTTTTTT.

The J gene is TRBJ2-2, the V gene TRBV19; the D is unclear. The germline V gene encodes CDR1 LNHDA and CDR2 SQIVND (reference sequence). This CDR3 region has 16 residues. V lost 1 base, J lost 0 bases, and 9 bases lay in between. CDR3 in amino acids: CASSIAPLANTGELFF. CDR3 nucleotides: TGTGCCAGTAGTATAGCACCGCTTGCGAACACCGGGGAGCTGTTTTTT.

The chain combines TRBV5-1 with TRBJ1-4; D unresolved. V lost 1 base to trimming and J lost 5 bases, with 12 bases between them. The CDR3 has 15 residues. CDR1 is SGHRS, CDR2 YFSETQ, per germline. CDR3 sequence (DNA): TGCGCCAGCAGCTTGTCAACCAGCCTCAATGAAAAACTGTTTTTT. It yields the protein CASSLSTSLNEKLFF.